The 14 T cell receptor beta chains below all came from one sample that was sequenced in a study of blood T cells in healthy people across ages. A sample-barcoded 5' primer and a J-beta primer mix were used in a second PCR of roughly 7 to 11 cycles. Each CDR3 protein gets one entry after TCRdb re-called the 5' RACE reads with MiXCR. The sample lists around 780,000 distinct CDR3 sequences; around a quarter were seen once. This sample also appeared in a second study, on T cells of mothers and their children.

Sample: blood. The receptors were sampled from a boy aged 10-17 years in good health.

This chain links TRBV6-5 with TRBJ2-5, with D maybe TRBD1 (6 bases). Judging by the DNA end, TRBJ2-7 fits better; the J call may be wrong. Germline-derived CDR1 and CDR2 are MNHEY and SVGAGI. CDR3 length equals 15 residues. The CDR3, as DNA: TGTGCCAGCAGTTACTCCACAGGGCAGACCTACGAGCAGTACTTC. Translated: CASSYSTGQTYEQYF.

The CDR3: CASSLYLAGEPSSYNEQFF. The CDR3 DNA reads as TGTGCCAGCAGTTTATACCTAGCGGGGGAACCGAGCTCCTACAATGAGCAGTTCTTC. This rearrangement joins TRBV28 to TRBJ2-1, with TRBD2 matching over 10 bases. The CDR3 totals 19 residues. Trimming cost V 1 base and J 0 bases; bases outside gene matches: 9. In germline, CDR1 is MDHEN, CDR2 SYDVKM.

The chain combines TRBV5-1 with TRBJ1-2; D might be TRBD1 (5 bases). V lost 4 bases and J lost 8, with 18 bases in between. Germline V gene lookup returns CDR1 SGHRS and CDR2 YFSETQ. The CDR3 runs to 14 residues. The CDR3 reads CASSPGGGVWGYTF. The CDR3 DNA reads TGCGCCAGCAGCCCGGGCGGAGGGGTGTGGGGCTACACCTTC.

This clonotype showed up just a few times. This chain joins TRBV9 and TRBJ2-6; 9 positions agree with TRBD1. After removal of 4 bases from V and 2 bases from J, the junction contained 10 bases not matched to a gene. Germline V gives CDR1 SGDLS, CDR2 YYNGEE. The CDR3 extends over 18 amino acids. The CDR3 coding sequence is TGTGCCAGCAGCCCTCGCCAAGACAGGGGGGCTGGGGCCAACGTCCTGACTTTC. It translates to CASSPRQDRGAGANVLTF.

This clonotype was seen a handful of times. This chain links TRBV20-1 with TRBJ1-4; D is uncertain. Between the trimmed V and J ends, which lost 0 bases and 6 bases, there was a span of 20 bases. Germline lookup yields CDR1 DFQATT and CDR2 SNEGSKA (reference sequence). There are 17 residues in the CDR3. Here the CDR3 reads CSARDPLRPGKDEKLFF. The DNA for the CDR3 is TGCAGTGCTAGAGATCCCCTAAGGCCGGGAAAGGATGAAAAACTGTTTTTT.

This clonotype turned up a few times. The rearrangement uses TRBV12-3 or TRBV12-4 and TRBJ1-2; TRBD1 might be the D (5 bases). Trimming cost V 6 bases and J 11 bases, with 13 bases left between them. The CDR3 has 11 residues. DNA for the CDR3: TGTGCCAGCAGGGCATGGGGGTTATACACCTTC. Protein product: CASRAWGLYTF.

This clonotype was recorded a few times. This chain joins TRBV3-1 and TRBJ2-6; D gene uncertain. In germline, CDR1 is LGHDT, CDR2 YNNKEL (reference sequence). This CDR3 comprises 15 residues. The V end was cut by 0 bases, the J end by 0 bases, with 3 bases between. Here the CDR3 reads CASSQDPSGANVLTF. CDR3 sequence (DNA): TGTGCCAGCAGCCAAGATCCCTCTGGGGCCAACGTCCTGACTTTC.

The V call is TRBV7-9, the J call TRBJ2-1, with D perhaps TRBD1 (6 bases). The end of the DNA is better explained by TRBJ2-7, so the J call may be wrong. The CDR3 loop spans 13 amino acids. Germline-derived CDR1 and CDR2 are SEHNR and FQNEAQ (reference sequence). CDR3 loop: CASSHQDRNEQYF. CDR3 nucleotide sequence: TGTGCCAGCAGCCACCAGGACAGAAACGAGCAGTACTTC.

The chain is built from TRBV4-2 and TRBJ1-1, with unresolved D. Trimming took off 0 bases at V and 3 bases at J, with 11 bases between the two ends. Germline V gene sequence: CDR1 LGHNA, CDR2 YNFKEQ. The CDR3 covers 15 residues. Written as DNA, the CDR3 is TGTGCCAGCAGCCAAGATTTGGAAAGGGACACTGAAGCTTTCTTT. Translation: CASSQDLERDTEAFF.

The chain employs TRBV6-5 and TRBJ1-2; 10 bases line up with TRBD1. Germline V gene lookup returns CDR1 MNHEY and CDR2 SVGAGI. V lost 4 bases, J lost 8 bases, and 10 bases stayed unmatched. CDR3 size: 15 residues. The CDR3 loop reads CASSLSGQGVSGYTF. The CDR3 DNA reads TGTGCCAGCAGTTTAAGCGGACAGGGGGTAAGCGGCTACACCTTC.

The chain couples TRBV24-1 to TRBJ2-1; D unclear. Germline V CDR1 and CDR2: KGHDR, SFDVKD. The length of the CDR3 is 16 residues. V shed 4 bases and J shed 1 base, with 13 bases lying between them. The CDR3 here is CATSDRTHPSYNEQFF. DNA of the CDR3: TGTGCCACCAGTGACCGAACTCATCCTTCCTACAATGAGCAGTTCTTC.

This clonotype was detected only a few times. V usage is TRBV12-5 and J usage is TRBJ2-5; a possible D gene is TRBD2 (5 bases). Germline V gene data show CDR1 as LGHNT and CDR2 as FRNRAP. V shed 2 bases and J shed 3 bases, with 13 bases lying between them. This CDR3 has 15 residues. CDR3 sequence: CASGLYGEGEETQYF. In DNA form, the CDR3 reads TGTGCTAGTGGTTTGTACGGTGAGGGAGAAGAGACCCAGTACTTC.

This rearrangement joins TRBV3-1 to TRBJ2-5; unclear D gene. With the DNA end fitting TRBJ2-1 better, the J assignment may be wrong. This CDR3 comprises 14 residues. Germline CDR1 LGHDT, CDR2 YNNKEL (reference sequence). The CDR3 nucleotides read TGTGCCAGCAGCCAAGAGGGGATGCGAAATGAGCAGTTCTTC. Protein sequence: CASSQEGMRNEQFF.

In its sample, this clonotype was seen a few times. The chain recombines TRBV25-1 with TRBJ1-2; no reliable D call. The CDR3 totals 14 residues. The germline gives CDR1 MGHDK, CDR2 SYGVNS. Between the trimmed V and J ends, which lost 3 bases and 6 bases, there was a span of 14 bases. CDR3 DNA sequence: TGTGCCAGCAGTGAGTCGCCTTTGGGCGATGGCTACACCTTC. This sequence encodes CASSESPLGDGYTF.